The present T cell receptor beta chain was sequenced within a study of long-term antiretroviral therapy in people with HIV. Whole-study results and caveats: Within the repertoire, clones expanded before ART were dominant at all time points. Controls exceeded HIV repertoires in CDR3 length range.

As to this clone: Antigen: not known.

The CDR3 covers 14 residues. With V trimmed by 4 bases and J by 4 bases, 7 bases remained unmatched. Germline V gene sequence: CDR1 SGHKS, CDR2 YYEKEE (reference sequence). The authors ran the immunoSEQ assay, v3.0, at survey level. Profiled with immunoSEQ multiplex PCR; TCRdb holds only in-frame clones, not every one. The sample includes roughly 27,000 clones, 85% of them seen just once. The source of this sequence is a man aged 35 to 55 with HIV. The sample in question was unsorted PBMCs, obtained 2.3 years after starting antiretroviral therapy. The V gene is TRBV5-5, the J gene TRBJ2-5; 7 bases align to TRBD2. As DNA, the CDR3 is TGTGCCAGCAGCCCAGGATCGGGAGGAGAGACCCAGTACTTC. Protein product: CASSPGSGGETQYF.